This TCR beta chain was profiled in a study of T cell responses to AZD1222 COVID-19 vaccine. Regarding the study as a whole: Sampled repertoires all dated from after the peak T cell response.

TCRdb keeps only in-frame clones here, not all; method: immunoSEQ multiplex PCR. This repertoire shows roughly 110,000 clones, about 80% found once; its top ten account for under 10%. For this clone: Its antigen is not known.

Trimming took off 0 bases at V and 4 bases at J, with 12 bases between the two ends. The CDR3 sequence is 15 residues long. The germline CDR1 and CDR2 sequences are LGHDT and YNNKEL (reference sequence). The specimen was peripheral blood, collected on day 0 of AZD1222 vaccination. The V gene is TRBV3-1 (or the pseudogene TRBV3-2), the J gene TRBJ1-2, with D hard to call. This TCR derives from an adult in good health. This CDR3 is CASSQDSSHPYGYTF. CDR3 coding DNA: TGTGCCAGCAGCCAAGATTCGAGCCATCCCTATGGCTACACCTTC.